These T cell receptor beta chains were read from a single sample in a study of PD-1 blockade in classical Hodgkin lymphoma. The repertoire was sequenced with immunoSEQ multiplex PCR; TCRdb's copy has only in-frame clones and lacks some. The sample contains roughly 19,000 clones, approximately 84% of which appear only once. Sequenced here: peripheral blood mononuclear cells (PBMCs), sampled at baseline. These TCRs come from a human donor with classical Hodgkin lymphoma. The CDR3 runs from the conserved cysteine through the conserved F or W. The order of the fields is V gene, J gene, CDR3 protein.

v_call: TRBV7-9
j_call: TRBJ1-6
cdr3_aa: CASGPGKGGSPLHF

v_call: TRBV7-6
j_call: TRBJ1-4
cdr3_aa: CASRLGDGNEKLFF

v_call: TRBV6-6
j_call: TRBJ2-4
cdr3_aa: CASSYSNKDIQYF

v_call: TRBV28
j_call: TRBJ1-1
cdr3_aa: CASSSRTGGPNTEAFF

v_call: TRBV7-9
j_call: TRBJ2-7
cdr3_aa: CASSSPGQGDNEQYF

v_call: TRBV4-1
j_call: TRBJ1-1
cdr3_aa: CASSPTGSTEAFF

v_call: TRBV6-5
j_call: TRBJ1-5
cdr3_aa: CASSYSAASNQPQHF

v_call: TRBV6-5
j_call: TRBJ1-2
cdr3_aa: CASRSGQGRDYGYTF

v_call: TRBV9
j_call: TRBJ2-3
cdr3_aa: CASSVAGGGTDTQYF

v_call: TRBV15
j_call: TRBJ2-2
cdr3_aa: CATSRDGPSGGDGELFF

v_call: TRBV19
j_call: TRBJ1-1
cdr3_aa: CASGVRGGMNTEAFF

v_call: TRBV7-2
j_call: TRBJ1-1
cdr3_aa: CASSLGTSEVAFF

v_call: TRBV13
j_call: TRBJ1-1
cdr3_aa: CASSSGTGGGWTEAFF

v_call: TRBV4-3
j_call: TRBJ1-6
cdr3_aa: CASSQAMTGVSSPLHF

v_call: TRBV4-3
j_call: TRBJ1-1
cdr3_aa: CASSQEGEGRDTEAFF

v_call: TRBV7-6
j_call: TRBJ1-5
cdr3_aa: CASSPWSNQPQHF

v_call: TRBV7-2
j_call: TRBJ1-2
cdr3_aa: CASSFFDEDIYGYTF

v_call: TRBV4-2
j_call: TRBJ2-7
cdr3_aa: CASSQERQSYEQYF

v_call: TRBV5-6
j_call: TRBJ2-3
cdr3_aa: CASSAPSDTQYF

v_call: TRBV11-2
j_call: TRBJ1-1
cdr3_aa: CASRPFSGSSNEAFF

v_call: TRBV27
j_call: TRBJ1-2
cdr3_aa: CASSLRGRAGYTF

v_call: TRBV6-5
j_call: TRBJ1-4
cdr3_aa: CASSYNEKLFF

v_call: TRBV4-1
j_call: TRBJ1-2
cdr3_aa: CASSQTGGGYGYTF

v_call: TRBV11-2
j_call: TRBJ2-5
cdr3_aa: CASSSLGGRREGGETQYF

v_call: TRBV5-6
j_call: TRBJ2-4
cdr3_aa: CASSPRQGVNIQYF

v_call: TRBV5-5
j_call: TRBJ2-5
cdr3_aa: CASSLVAGRGETQYF

v_call: TRBV28
j_call: TRBJ2-3
cdr3_aa: CASSPGWSTDTQYF

v_call: TRBV4-1
j_call: TRBJ1-4
cdr3_aa: CASSQGSNEKLFF

v_call: TRBV10-3
j_call: TRBJ2-7
cdr3_aa: CAISVERREQYF

v_call: TRBV6-5
j_call: TRBJ1-2
cdr3_aa: CASSDYYGYTF

v_call: TRBV11-2
j_call: TRBJ1-6
cdr3_aa: CASSMISGLGSPLHF

v_call: TRBV2
j_call: TRBJ1-1
cdr3_aa: CASGGQGMTEAFF

v_call: TRBV27
j_call: TRBJ2-7
cdr3_aa: CASSFAGGPREQYF

v_call: TRBV5-1
j_call: TRBJ1-2
cdr3_aa: CASSFDRVRGYTF

v_call: TRBV13
j_call: TRBJ1-2
cdr3_aa: CASSSVSGTGGYTF